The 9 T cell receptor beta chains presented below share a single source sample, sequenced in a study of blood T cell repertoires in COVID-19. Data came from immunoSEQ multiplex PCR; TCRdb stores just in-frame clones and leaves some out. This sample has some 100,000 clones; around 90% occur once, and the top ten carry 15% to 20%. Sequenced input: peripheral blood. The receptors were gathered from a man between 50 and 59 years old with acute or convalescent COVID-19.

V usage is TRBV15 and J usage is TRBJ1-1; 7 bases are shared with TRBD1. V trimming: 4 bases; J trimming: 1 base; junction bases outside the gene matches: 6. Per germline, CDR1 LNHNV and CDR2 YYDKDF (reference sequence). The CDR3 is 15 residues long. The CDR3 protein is CATSTSGTANTEAFF. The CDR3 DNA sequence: TGTGCCACCAGCACCTCTGGGACAGCGAACACTGAAGCTTTCTTT. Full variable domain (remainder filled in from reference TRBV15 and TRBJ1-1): DAMVIQNPRYQVTQFGKPVTLSCSQTLNHNVMYWYQQKSSQAPKLLFHYYDKDFNNEADTPDNFQSRRPNTSFCFLDIRSPGLGDTAMYLCATSTSGTANTEAFFGQGTRLTVV.

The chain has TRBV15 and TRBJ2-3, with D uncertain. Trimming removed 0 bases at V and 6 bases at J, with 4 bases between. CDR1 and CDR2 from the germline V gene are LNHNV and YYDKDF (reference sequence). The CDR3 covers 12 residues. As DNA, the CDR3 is TGTGCCACCAGCAGAGACTTCGATACGCAGTATTTT. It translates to CATSRDFDTQYF. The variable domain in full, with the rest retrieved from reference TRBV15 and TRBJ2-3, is DAMVIQNPRYQVTQFGKPVTLSCSQTLNHNVMYWYQQKSSQAPKLLFHYYDKDFNNEADTPDNFQSRRPNTSFCFLDIRSPGLGDTAMYLCATSRDFDTQYFGPGTRLTVL.

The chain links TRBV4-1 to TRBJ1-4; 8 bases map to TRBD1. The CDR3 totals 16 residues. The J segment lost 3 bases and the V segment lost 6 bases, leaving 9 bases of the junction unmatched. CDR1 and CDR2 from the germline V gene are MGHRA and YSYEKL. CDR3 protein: CASRLRQGTANEKLFF. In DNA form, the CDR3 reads TGCGCCAGCAGGCTCAGACAGGGGACGGCTAATGAAAAACTGTTTTTT.

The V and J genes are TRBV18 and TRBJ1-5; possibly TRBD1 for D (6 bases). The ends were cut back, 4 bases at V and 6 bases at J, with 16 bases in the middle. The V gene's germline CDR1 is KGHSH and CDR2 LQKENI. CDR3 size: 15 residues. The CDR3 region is CASSLQGQLIQPQHF. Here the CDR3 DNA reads TGTGCCAGCTCACTGCAGGGGCAGTTAATTCAGCCCCAGCATTTT.

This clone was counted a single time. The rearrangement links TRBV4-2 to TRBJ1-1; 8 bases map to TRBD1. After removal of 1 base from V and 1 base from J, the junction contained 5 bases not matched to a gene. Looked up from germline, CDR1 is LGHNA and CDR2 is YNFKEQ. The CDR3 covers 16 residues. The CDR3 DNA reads TGTGCCAGCAGCCAAGCGACAGGGGTAGGGAACACTGAAGCTTTCTTT. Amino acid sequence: CASSQATGVGNTEAFF.

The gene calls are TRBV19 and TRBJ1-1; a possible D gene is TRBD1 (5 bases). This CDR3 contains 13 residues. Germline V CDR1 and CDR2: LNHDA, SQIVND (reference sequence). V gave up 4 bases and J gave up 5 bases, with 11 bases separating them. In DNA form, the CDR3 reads TGTGCCAGTAGTAGCCAGGGCCGGACTGAAGCTTTCTTT. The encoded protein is CASSSQGRTEAFF.

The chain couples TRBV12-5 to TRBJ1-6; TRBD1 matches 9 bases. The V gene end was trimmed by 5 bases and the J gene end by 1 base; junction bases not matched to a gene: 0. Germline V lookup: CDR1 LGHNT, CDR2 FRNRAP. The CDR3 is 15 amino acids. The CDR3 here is CASGGQGSYNSPLHF. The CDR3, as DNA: TGTGCTAGTGGTGGACAGGGGTCCTATAATTCACCCCTCCACTTT.

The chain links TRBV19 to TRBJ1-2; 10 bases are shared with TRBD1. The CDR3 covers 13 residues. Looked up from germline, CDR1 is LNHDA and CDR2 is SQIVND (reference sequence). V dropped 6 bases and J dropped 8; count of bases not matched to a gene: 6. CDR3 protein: CASSGDRGGGYTF. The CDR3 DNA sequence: TGTGCCAGTAGCGGGGACAGGGGAGGAGGCTACACCTTC.

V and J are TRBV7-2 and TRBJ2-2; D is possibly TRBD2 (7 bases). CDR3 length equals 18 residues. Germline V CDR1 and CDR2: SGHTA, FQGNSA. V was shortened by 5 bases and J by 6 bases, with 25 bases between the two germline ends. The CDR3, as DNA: TGTGCCAGCAGCGATACCTCAAGGGGGGGGCCGTCCGCCGGGGAGCTGTTTTTT. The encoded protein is CASSDTSRGGPSAGELFF.